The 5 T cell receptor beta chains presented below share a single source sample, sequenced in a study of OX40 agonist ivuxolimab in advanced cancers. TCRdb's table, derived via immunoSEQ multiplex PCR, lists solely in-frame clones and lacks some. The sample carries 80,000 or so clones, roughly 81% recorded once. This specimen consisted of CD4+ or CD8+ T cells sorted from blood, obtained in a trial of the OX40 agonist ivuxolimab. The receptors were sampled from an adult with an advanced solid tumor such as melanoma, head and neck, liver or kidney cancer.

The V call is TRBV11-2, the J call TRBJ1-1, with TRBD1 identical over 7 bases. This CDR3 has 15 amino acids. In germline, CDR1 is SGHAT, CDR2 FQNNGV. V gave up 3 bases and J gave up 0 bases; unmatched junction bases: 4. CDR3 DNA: TGTGCCAGCAGCTTGGGGACAGTCATGAACACTGAAGCTTTCTTT. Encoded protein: CASSLGTVMNTEAFF. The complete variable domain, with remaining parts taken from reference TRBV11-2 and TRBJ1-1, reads EAGVAQSPRYKIIEKRQSVAFWCNPISGHATLYWYQQILGQGPKLLIQFQNNGVVDDSQLPKDRFSAERLKGVDSTLKIQPAKLEDSAVYLCASSLGTVMNTEAFFGQGTRLTVV.

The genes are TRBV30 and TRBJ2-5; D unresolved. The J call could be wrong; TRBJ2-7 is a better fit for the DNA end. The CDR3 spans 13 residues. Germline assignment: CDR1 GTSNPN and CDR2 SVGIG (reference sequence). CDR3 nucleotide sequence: TGTGCCTGGCGAAGGGATCCCCCCTACGAGCAGTACTTC. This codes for CAWRRDPPYEQYF.

The CDR3: CASSVDYTDTQYF. Written as DNA, the CDR3 is TGTGCCAGCAGCGTAGACTACACAGATACGCAGTATTTT. The chain recombines TRBV6-1 with TRBJ2-3; tentatively, D is TRBD2 (5 bases). The CDR3 is made up of 13 amino acids. CDR1 and CDR2 (germline): MNHNS, SASEGT. Trimming removed 6 bases from V and 2 bases from J, with 9 bases in between.

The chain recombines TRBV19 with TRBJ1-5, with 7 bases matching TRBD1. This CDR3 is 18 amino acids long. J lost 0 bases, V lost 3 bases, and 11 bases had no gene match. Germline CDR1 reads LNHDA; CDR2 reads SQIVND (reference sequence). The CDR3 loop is CASSILPGQIYSNQPQHF. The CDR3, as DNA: TGTGCCAGTAGTATTCTTCCGGGACAGATTTATAGCAATCAGCCCCAGCATTTT.

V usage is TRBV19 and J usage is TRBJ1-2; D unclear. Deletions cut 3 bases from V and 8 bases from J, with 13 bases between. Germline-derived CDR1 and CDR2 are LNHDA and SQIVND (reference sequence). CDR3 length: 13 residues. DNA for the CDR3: TGTGCCAGTAGTATCACAGTCCTCGGCGGCTACACCTTC. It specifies CASSITVLGGYTF. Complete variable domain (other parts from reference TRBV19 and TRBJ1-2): DGGITQSPKYLFRKEGQNVTLSCEQNLNHDAMYWYRQDPGQGLRLIYYSQIVNDFQKGDIAEGYSVSREKKESFPLTVTSAQKNPTAFYLCASSITVLGGYTFGSGTRLTVV.